These 4 T cell receptor beta chains share one sample of origin, sequenced in a study of response to subunit inactivated influenza vaccine. Via MiXCR, TCRdb re-called the RT-PCR reads, giving one row per CDR3 protein. The sample lists over 750,000 distinct CDR3 sequences, about 20% occurring once. Sequenced here: PBMCs from blood, sampled roughly 5 days after vaccination. The source is a man aged 45-65 years who received an inactivated influenza vaccine.

In this sample, this clonotype turned up a few times. The chain links TRBV29-1 to TRBJ2-1, with D uncertain. V was cut by 0 bases and J by 2 bases, with 14 bases left in between. The CDR3 runs 16 residues. Germline assignment: CDR1 SQVTM and CDR2 ANQGSEA. CDR3 sequence: CSVEEHTRVTYNEQFF. The CDR3 region has the DNA TGCAGCGTTGAAGAACACACTCGCGTTACCTACAATGAGCAGTTCTTC.

This clonotype was counted a few times. This chain joins TRBV10-2 and TRBJ2-3; D call uncertain. CDR1 and CDR2 from the germline V gene are WSHSY and SAAADI. V lost 7 bases and J lost 2, with 10 bases in between. The CDR3 is made up of 13 amino acids. CDR3 loop: CASIREDTDTQYF. In nucleotides, the CDR3 is TGCGCCAGCATTCGAGAGGACACAGATACGCAGTATTTT.

Only a few counts were recorded for this clonotype. The chain employs TRBV20-1 and TRBJ2-3; possible D gene TRBD1, 6 bases. Trimming stripped 5 bases from V and 8 bases from J, with 26 bases between. This CDR3 spans 16 amino acids. Germline V gene lookup returns CDR1 DFQATT and CDR2 SNEGSKA (reference sequence). Written as DNA, the CDR3 is TGCAGTGCTCGTTCGCCCGACAGGACCTCCATCGGTACGCAGTATTTT. Its translation: CSARSPDRTSIGTQYF.

This clonotype was picked up one time. This could be a read error, since a much larger clone is one nucleotide away. The V gene is TRBV5-1, the J gene TRBJ1-3; D might be TRBD1 (6 bases). With 3 bases removed from V and 2 bases from J, the gap between germline ends came to 9 bases. This CDR3 comprises 14 residues. The germline V gene has CDR1 SGHRS and CDR2 YFSETQ. The CDR3 here is CASSSWTAGNTIYF. Written as DNA, the CDR3 is TGCGCCAGCAGCTCGTGGACAGCTGGAAACACCATATATTTT. Based on the CDR3 plus reference TRBV5-1 and TRBJ1-3, the full variable domain is KAGVTQTPRYLIKTRGQQVTLSCSPISGHRSVSWYQQTPGQGLQFLFEYFSETQRNKGNFPGRFSGRQFSNSRSEMNVSTLELGDSALYLCASSSWTAGNTIYFGEGSWLTVV.